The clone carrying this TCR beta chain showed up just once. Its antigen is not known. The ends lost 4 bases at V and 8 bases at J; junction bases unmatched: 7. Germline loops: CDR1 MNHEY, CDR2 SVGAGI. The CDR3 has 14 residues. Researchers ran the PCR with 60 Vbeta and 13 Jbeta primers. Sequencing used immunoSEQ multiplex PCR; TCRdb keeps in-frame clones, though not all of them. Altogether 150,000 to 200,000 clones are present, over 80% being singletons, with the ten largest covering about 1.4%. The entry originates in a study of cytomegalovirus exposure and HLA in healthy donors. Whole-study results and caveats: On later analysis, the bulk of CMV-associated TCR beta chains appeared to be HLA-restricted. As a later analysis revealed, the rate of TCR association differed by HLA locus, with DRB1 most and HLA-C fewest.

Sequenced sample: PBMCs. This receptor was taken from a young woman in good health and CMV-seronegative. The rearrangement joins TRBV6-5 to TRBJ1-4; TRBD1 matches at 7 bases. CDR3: CASSFDRVSEKLFF. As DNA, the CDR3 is TGTGCCAGCAGTTTTGACAGGGTCAGCGAAAAACTGTTTTTT.